The 19 T cell receptor beta chains listed next were all sequenced from one sample in a study of shared clonotypes between healthy human individuals. Clones were sequenced by immunoSEQ multiplex PCR, and TCRdb holds only the in-frame ones, with some missing. The data hold roughly 2.1 million clones, with 90% to 95% observed a single time. Naive CD8 cells comprised CD45RO-negative, CCR7-positively selected cells, excluding terminally differentiated effector memory CD45RA+ cells. The sample taken for sequencing was naive CD8+ T cells from PBMCs. Receptor source: a young man in good health. Some clones in this sample may be carry-over from other donors' samples.

The rearrangement joins TRBV19 to TRBJ1-5; D is perhaps TRBD1 (5 bases). This CDR3 is built from 14 residues. Deletions cut 8 bases from V and 2 bases from J, with 13 bases between. The germline V gene has CDR1 LNHDA and CDR2 SQIVND (reference sequence). The CDR3: CASQRGEGNQPQHF. Written as DNA, the CDR3 is TGTGCCAGTCAACGGGGGGAGGGCAATCAGCCCCAGCATTTT. Complete variable domain (other parts from reference TRBV19 and TRBJ1-5): DGGITQSPKYLFRKEGQNVTLSCEQNLNHDAMYWYRQDPGQGLRLIYYSQIVNDFQKGDIAEGYSVSREKKESFPLTVTSAQKNPTAFYLCASQRGEGNQPQHFGDGTRLSIL.

This sequence joins TRBV28 and TRBJ2-7; the D is unclear. Germline-derived CDR1 and CDR2 are MDHEN and SYDVKM. Deletions cut 4 bases from V and 0 bases from J, with 10 bases between. This CDR3 region has 14 residues. The CDR3 DNA follows: TGTGCCAGCAGTTGGATCGTAGGCTCCTACGAGCAGTACTTC. Translation: CASSWIVGSYEQYF.

The sample holds one count of this clone. The chain employs TRBV2 and TRBJ2-7; the D gene is possibly TRBD1 (6 bases). CDR3 length: 18 amino acids. Germline assignment: CDR1 SNHLY and CDR2 FYNNEI. V dropped 4 bases and J dropped 4 bases, with 26 bases sitting between them. The CDR3 DNA reads as TGTGCCAGCAGTGTCGATAACAGGATGACAGGACCCAATTACGAGCAGTACTTC. It specifies CASSVDNRMTGPNYEQYF.

V usage is TRBV6-6 and J usage is TRBJ2-1; D gene ambiguous. Germline assignment: CDR1 MNHNY and CDR2 SVGAGI (reference sequence). The CDR3 spans 13 residues. V was trimmed by 8 bases and J by 8 bases, leaving 16 bases between them. The CDR3 sequence: CASLGRGLDEQFF. DNA of the CDR3: TGTGCCAGCTTGGGCAGAGGTCTCGATGAGCAGTTCTTC.

In regard to this clone: In the same sample, other DNA sequences code for this CDR3. The rearrangement joins TRBV28 to TRBJ2-7, with no clear D. Deletions cut 3 bases from V and 3 bases from J, with 6 bases between. Germline CDR1 is MDHEN and CDR2 is SYDVKM. The CDR3 extends over 12 amino acids. The CDR3 sequence is CASSFPSYEQYF. CDR3 DNA: TGTGCCAGCAGTTTCCCCAGCTACGAGCAGTACTTC.

The chain employs TRBV4-2 and TRBJ1-1; D remains unclear. The CDR3 is 14 residues long. The germline V gene has CDR1 LGHNA and CDR2 YNFKEQ. Trimming removed 7 bases at V and 1 base at J, with 13 bases between. The CDR3 loop is CASTPVLGNTEAFF. The DNA of the CDR3 is TGTGCCAGCACTCCAGTTTTAGGGAACACTGAAGCTTTCTTT.

With respect to this clone: This CDR3 is also generated by other DNA sequences in the sample. The chain uses TRBV5-6 and TRBJ1-5; D gene ambiguous. Per germline, CDR1 SGHDT and CDR2 YYEEEE. V gave up 0 bases and J gave up 1 base, with 5 bases separating them. The CDR3 contains 14 residues. The CDR3 DNA sequence: TGTGCCAGCAGCTTGGGGGCCAGCAATCAGCCCCAGCATTTT. Its protein is CASSLGASNQPQHF.

This chain joins TRBV5-1 and TRBJ2-3, with D tentatively TRBD2 (6 bases). This CDR3 spans 17 amino acids. Trimming took off 3 bases at V and 2 bases at J, with 19 bases between the two ends. Looked up from germline, CDR1 is SGHRS and CDR2 is YFSETQ. CDR3 sequence: CASSSSLPGAPTDTQYF. CDR3 nucleotides: TGCGCCAGCAGCTCGTCGTTGCCGGGAGCCCCCACAGATACGCAGTATTTT.

V and J are TRBV7-8 and TRBJ1-1; TRBD1 aligns across 8 bases. The CDR3 extends over 17 amino acids. V was pared by 1 base and J by 1 base, with 8 bases of the junction left unmatched. Germline V gene lookup returns CDR1 SGHVS and CDR2 FQNEAQ. CDR3: CASSLDQGALRNTEAFF. Here the CDR3 DNA reads TGTGCCAGCAGCTTAGATCAGGGGGCCCTACGGAACACTGAAGCTTTCTTT.

The V and J genes are TRBV25-1 and TRBJ2-5, with D perhaps TRBD2 (5 bases). The J call may be faulty, since TRBJ2-7 better matches the DNA end. This CDR3 comprises 14 residues. The V gene's germline CDR1 is MGHDK and CDR2 SYGVNS. CDR3 sequence reads: CASSERGFSNEQYF. CDR3 DNA sequence: TGTGCCAGCAGTGAAAGAGGGTTTAGTAACGAGCAGTACTTC.

Details on this clone: The same CDR3 is also encoded by other DNA sequences in this sample. This rearrangement joins TRBV28 to TRBJ2-3; D is unclear. Trimming cost V 2 bases and J 2 bases, with 5 bases left between them. This CDR3 is 13 amino acids long. Germline V gives CDR1 MDHEN, CDR2 SYDVKM. The CDR3: CASSLIPTDTQYF. The CDR3 DNA is TGTGCCAGCAGTTTAATCCCCACAGATACGCAGTATTTT.

V usage is TRBV10-3 and J usage is TRBJ1-2; 9 nucleotides agree with TRBD1. CDR1 ENHRY and CDR2 SYGVKD come from the germline V gene. Trimming removed 10 bases from V and 1 base from J; junction bases left unmatched: 10. This CDR3 spans 15 amino acids. The CDR3 nucleotides are TGTGCCACGACAAGGGACAGGGATCATAACTATGGCTACACCTTC. Residues: CATTRDRDHNYGYTF.

For this clone: The sample contains more than one DNA sequence encoding this CDR3. The V gene is TRBV11-2, the J gene TRBJ2-7; D not certain. This CDR3 comprises 12 residues. V lost 1 base and J lost 3, with 4 bases in between. The V gene's germline CDR1 is SGHAT and CDR2 FQNNGV. Here the CDR3 DNA reads TGTGCCAGCAGCTTAGCTAGCTACGAGCAGTACTTC. Protein product: CASSLASYEQYF.

The rearrangement uses TRBV4-2 and TRBJ1-1, with D uncertain. V was pared by 0 bases and J by 4 bases, with 15 bases between. The V gene's germline CDR1 is LGHNA and CDR2 YNFKEQ. The CDR3 covers 16 residues. The CDR3 nucleotides are TGTGCCAGCAGCCAAGATCTTGTAGGGTTCGGCACTGAAGCTTTCTTT. Translating gives CASSQDLVGFGTEAFF.

The rearrangement joins TRBV5-1 to TRBJ2-5, with 7 bases identical to TRBD1. The V gene end was trimmed by 4 bases and the J gene end by 1 base; junction bases not matched to a gene: 7. Germline CDR1 is SGHRS and CDR2 is YFSETQ. This CDR3 comprises 15 residues. The CDR3 sequence: CASSTRDRTQETQYF. Here the CDR3 DNA reads TGCGCCAGCAGCACCCGGGACAGAACCCAAGAGACCCAGTACTTC.

This clone was seen only a few times. The rearrangement uses TRBV4-1 and TRBJ2-2; weak D call: TRBD2 (6 bases). In germline, CDR1 is MGHRA, CDR2 YSYEKL. The CDR3 length is 16 residues. V was trimmed by 0 bases and J by 4 bases, leaving 12 bases between them. DNA of the CDR3: TGCGCCAGCAGCCAAGATCCTGGTAGCGGCACCGGGGAGCTGTTTTTT. Its protein product is CASSQDPGSGTGELFF.

The chain uses TRBV5-4 and TRBJ2-5; 11 bases fit TRBD2. The CDR3 totals 16 residues. Germline CDR1 reads SGHNT; CDR2 reads YYREEE (reference sequence). The junction had 9 bases not matched to a gene; V was cut back by 3 bases and J by 5 bases. CDR3 DNA sequence: TGTGCCAGCAGCTGGGGGGGACTAGCGGCGCCGGAGACCCAGTACTTC. The encoded protein is CASSWGGLAAPETQYF.

The sample holds one count of this clone. The chain couples TRBV11-2 to TRBJ2-1; D may be TRBD2 (6 bases). Trimming cost V 5 bases and J 3 bases, with 14 bases left between them. The germline gives CDR1 SGHAT, CDR2 FQNNGV. The CDR3 sequence is 15 residues long. CDR3 coding DNA: TGTGCCAGCAGCCGACCTAGCGCCCTCTACAATGAGCAGTTCTTC. Residues: CASSRPSALYNEQFF.

About this clone itself: Its ends do not fully match the called genes, so a read error is possible. The rearrangement links TRBV10-3 to TRBJ2-1; TRBD2 agrees at 9 bases. Germline V gives CDR1 ENHRY, CDR2 SYGVKD. CDR3 size: 15 residues. CDR3 amino acids: CGAGGSPVTYNEQFF. DNA for the CDR3: TGCGGGGCGGGAGGGTCCCCAGTCACCTACAATGAGCAGTTCTTC.